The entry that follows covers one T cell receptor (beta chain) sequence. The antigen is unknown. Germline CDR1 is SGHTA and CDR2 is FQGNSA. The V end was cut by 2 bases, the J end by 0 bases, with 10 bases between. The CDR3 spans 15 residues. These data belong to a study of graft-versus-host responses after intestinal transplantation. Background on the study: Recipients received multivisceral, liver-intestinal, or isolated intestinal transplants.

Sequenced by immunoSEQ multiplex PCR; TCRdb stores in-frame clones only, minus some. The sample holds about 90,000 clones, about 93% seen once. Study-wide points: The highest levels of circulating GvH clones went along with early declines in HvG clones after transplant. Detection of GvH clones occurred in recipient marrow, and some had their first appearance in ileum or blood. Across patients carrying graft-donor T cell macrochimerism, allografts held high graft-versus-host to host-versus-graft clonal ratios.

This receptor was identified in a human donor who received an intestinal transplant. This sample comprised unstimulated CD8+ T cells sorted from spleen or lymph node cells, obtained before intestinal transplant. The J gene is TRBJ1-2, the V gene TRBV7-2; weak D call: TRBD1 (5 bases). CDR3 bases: TGTGCCAGCAGCTTACCAACAGGAACTAACTATGGCTACACCTTC. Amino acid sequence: CASSLPTGTNYGYTF.